Detailed here is one T cell receptor beta chain. Its antigen is not identified. Each of the CD4+ naive, central memory, regulatory and stem cell-like memory populations was sorted via CD45RO/CCR7/CD25/CD127/CD95/CD27. These data are taken from a study of beta chain features in type 1 diabetes. Study outcomes and limitations: In comparison with healthy donors, patients had naive, central memory and Treg TCRB repertoires that appeared more similar.

Sequencing targeted expressed TCRB transcripts, as all isolated RNA had been reverse transcribed. Repertoires were generated with immunoSEQ multiplex PCR, while TCRdb's copy carries only in-frame clones and drops some. The data show hundreds of thousands of clones, over 9.5% seen once. V was trimmed by 2 bases and J by 4 bases, leaving 9 bases between them. From germline, CDR1 is ENHRY and CDR2 SYGVKD. The CDR3 loop spans 13 amino acids. Sequenced material: naive CD4+ T cells from blood. This sequence joins TRBV10-3 and TRBJ2-7; D gene uncertain. The sequence came from a man younger than 35 in good health. CDR3 residues: CAISEMGRYEQYF. The DNA for the CDR3 is TGTGCCATCAGTGAGATGGGCCGGTACGAGCAGTACTTC.